The next 15 T cell receptor beta chains were all read from a single sample in a study of cytomegalovirus exposure and HLA in healthy donors. Amplification used 60 Vbeta primers and 13 Jbeta primers. Only in-frame clones appear in the TCRdb table, and some are missing; sequencing was by immunoSEQ multiplex PCR. The sample lists tens of thousands of clones; 80% were seen once. Input material: PBMCs. The source of these receptors is a woman aged 25 to 39 in good health and CMV-seronegative.

V and J are TRBV2 and TRBJ2-5; 9 positions match TRBD2. J was trimmed by 5 bases and V by 8 bases; bases with no gene match: 9. Germline V gives CDR1 SNHLY, CDR2 FYNNEI. This CDR3 region has 14 residues. The CDR3 protein is CASGGRGRMETQYF. CDR3 in DNA: TGTGCCAGCGGCGGGAGGGGGCGTATGGAGACCCAGTACTTC.

CDR3 sequence reads: CASSQKGASTEAFF. As DNA, the CDR3 is TGCGCCAGCAGCCAAAAGGGGGCTAGCACTGAAGCTTTCTTT. V is TRBV4-3 and J is TRBJ1-1, with 7 nucleotides matching TRBD1. Trimming took 2 bases from V and 4 from J; bases not matched to a gene: 4. From germline, CDR1 is LGHNA and CDR2 YSLEER. This CDR3 region has 14 residues.

The chain is built from TRBV13 and TRBJ1-1, with 10 bases lining up with TRBD1. CDR3 size: 13 residues. Germline V gene sequence: CDR1 PRHDT, CDR2 FYEKMQ (reference sequence). V was clipped by 5 bases and J by 12 bases; unmatched bases: 9. CDR3 sequence reads: CASSLGTGDRTFF. In DNA, the CDR3 is TGTGCCAGCAGCCTTGGGACAGGGGATAGGACTTTCTTT.

J is TRBJ1-2 and V is TRBV5-8, with D uncertain. From germline, CDR1 is SGHTS and CDR2 YDEGEE. The CDR3 runs to 15 residues. V was clipped by 6 bases and J by 1 base, with 16 bases between them. DNA of the CDR3: TGTGCCAGCACCTACAGCCCTACAAATAACTATGGCTACACCTTC. Translating gives CASTYSPTNNYGYTF. The whole variable domain, remainder taken from reference TRBV5-8 and TRBJ1-2, is EAGVTQSPTHLIKTRGQQATLRCSPISGHTSVYWYQQALGLGLQFLLWYDEGEERNRGNFPPRFSGRQFPNYSSELNVNALELEDSALYLCASTYSPTNNYGYTFGSGTRLTVV.

The genes are TRBV19 and TRBJ1-3, with D hard to call. This CDR3 has 14 amino acids. Germline V gene lookup returns CDR1 LNHDA and CDR2 SQIVND (reference sequence). Trimming removed 6 bases from V and 0 bases from J, with 9 bases in between. For the CDR3, the DNA is TGTGCCAGTAGACCGCTAAGCTCTGGAAACACCATATATTTT. Translation gives CASRPLSSGNTIYF.

The chain joins TRBV5-1 to TRBJ2-5, with 10 positions matching TRBD1. Trimming removed 4 bases from V and 5 bases from J; junction bases left unmatched: 5. The CDR3 contains 14 residues. Germline CDR1 reads SGHRS; CDR2 reads YFSETQ. CDR3 sequence reads: CASSRDRGHETQYF. The CDR3 nucleotides read TGCGCCAGCAGCCGAGACAGGGGGCATGAGACCCAGTACTTC.

This clone was seen more than once but under ten times. J is TRBJ2-1 and V is TRBV6-1; 7 nucleotides match TRBD2. V gave up 8 bases and J gave up 8 bases; unmatched junction bases: 9. Germline loops: CDR1 MNHNS, CDR2 SASEGT. There are 13 residues in the CDR3. CDR3 protein: CASGTSDLHEQFF. Here the CDR3 DNA reads TGTGCCAGCGGAACTAGCGATCTCCATGAGCAGTTCTTC.

The chain carries TRBV2 and TRBJ2-6; D gene uncertain. Germline V gives CDR1 SNHLY, CDR2 FYNNEI. The CDR3 is 14 amino acids. Trimming took off 7 bases at V and 0 bases at J, with 7 bases between the two ends. This CDR3 is CASMSTSGANVLTF. For the CDR3, the DNA is TGTGCCAGCATGAGTACCTCTGGGGCCAACGTCCTGACTTTC.

The chain uses TRBV10-1 and TRBJ2-3, with TRBD2 identical over 10 bases. Losses at the gene ends were 4 bases for V and 6 bases for J; bases not matched to a gene: 7. Germline V gene lookup returns CDR1 WNHNN and CDR2 SYGVQD (reference sequence). The CDR3 runs 15 residues. The CDR3 DNA reads TGCGCCAGCAGTGTATCTAGCGGGAGAAGCGATACGCAGTATTTT. The encoded protein is CASSVSSGRSDTQYF.

This chain connects TRBV4-1 to TRBJ1-5; 10 bases line up with TRBD1. The ends lost 4 bases at V and 4 bases at J; junction bases unmatched: 7. Germline V lookup: CDR1 MGHRA, CDR2 YSYEKL. CDR3 length: 16 residues. The CDR3 spells CASSPYGTGANQPQHF. CDR3 bases: TGCGCCAGCAGCCCTTACGGGACAGGGGCGAATCAGCCCCAGCATTTT.

Concerning this clone: Other nucleotide sequences in the sample specify the same CDR3. The chain employs TRBV6-5 and TRBJ1-2, with 7 bases fitting TRBD1. Trimming removed 2 bases from V and 0 bases from J; junction bases left unmatched: 0. CDR3 length: 14 residues. Germline loops: CDR1 MNHEY, CDR2 SVGAGI. The CDR3 reads CASSYGTANYGYTF. Here the CDR3 DNA reads TGTGCCAGCAGTTACGGGACAGCTAACTATGGCTACACCTTC.

This chain uses TRBV2 with TRBJ1-2; the D is unclear. The CDR3 length is 10 residues. Trimming took 1 base from V and 10 from J, leaving 4 bases between them. Germline V CDR1 and CDR2: SNHLY, FYNNEI. CDR3 sequence reads: CASSEVDYTF. The CDR3 coding sequence is TGTGCCAGCAGTGAAGTAGACTACACCTTC.

This sequence joins TRBV30 and TRBJ2-2; D call uncertain. Germline CDR1 GTSNPN, CDR2 SVGIG (reference sequence). V was shortened by 1 base and J by 7 bases, with 4 bases between the two germline ends. The CDR3 runs to 11 residues. The CDR3 reads CAWSADGELFF. The CDR3, as DNA: TGTGCCTGGAGTGCAGACGGGGAGCTGTTTTTT. Supplemented by reference TRBV30 and TRBJ2-2, the full variable domain reads SQTIHQWPATLVQPVGSPLSLECTVEGTSNPNLYWYRQAAGRGLQLLFYSVGIGQISSEVPQNLSASRPQDRQFILSSKKLLLSDSGFYLCAWSADGELFFGEGSRLTVL.

The V and J genes are TRBV28 and TRBJ2-1, with no clear D. The V gene's germline CDR1 is MDHEN and CDR2 SYDVKM. The CDR3 runs 15 residues. V shed 3 bases and J shed 7 bases, with 16 bases lying between them. This chain's CDR3 is CASSLRYVTGNEQFF. CDR3 bases: TGTGCCAGCAGTTTGCGGTATGTGACGGGTAATGAGCAGTTCTTC. The full variable domain, with the rest looked up from reference TRBV28 and TRBJ2-1, is DVKVTQSSRYLVKRTGEKVFLECVQDMDHENMFWYRQDPGLGLRLIYFSYDVKMKEKGDIPEGYSVSREKKERFSLILESASTNQTSMYLCASSLRYVTGNEQFFGPGTRLTVL.

The V call is TRBV28, the J call TRBJ1-6, with a possible D match to TRBD1 (6 bases). Germline V gene sequence: CDR1 MDHEN, CDR2 SYDVKM. CDR3 length: 16 residues. The ends were cut back, 3 bases at V and 11 bases at J, with 20 bases in the middle. The CDR3 region has the DNA TGTGCCAGCAGTTTGGGGGCCGGGACGGACACCGCACCCCTCCACTTT. Translation: CASSLGAGTDTAPLHF.